This T cell receptor (beta chain) was recorded in a study of radiotherapy plus CTLA-4 blockade in lung cancer. The study's findings and limits: Tumor-derived TCR clones expanded in blood after radiotherapy plus ipilimumab. In blood, early T cell clone dynamics reportedly predicted response best, together with interferon-beta.

This clone has more than one count but fewer than ten. Its antigen is not identified. The method was immunoSEQ multiplex PCR; TCRdb's version includes in-frame clones alone and lacks a portion of them. The table includes tens of thousands of clones, roughly two thirds detected once. CDR3 length equals 15 residues. V was clipped by 3 bases and J by 3 bases; unmatched bases: 1. Germline values: CDR1 LNHDA, CDR2 SQIVND (reference sequence). This rearrangement joins TRBV19 to TRBJ2-1, with 11 nucleotides matching TRBD1. The sequences come from peripheral blood, collected from a patient treated with radiotherapy plus ipilimumab. The sequence was obtained from a human donor with non-small cell lung cancer who had stable disease on radiotherapy plus ipilimumab. The CDR3 loop is CASSMGTGGYNEQFF. CDR3 DNA sequence: TGTGCCAGTAGTATGGGGACAGGGGGCTACAATGAGCAGTTCTTC.